The 4 T cell receptor beta chains below all came from one sample that was sequenced in a study of T cell repertoires in cytomegalovirus infection. One entry per CDR3 protein, called by TCRdb with MiXCR from the reads. This sample yields 76,000 or so distinct CDR3 sequences, of which about 3.8% are seen a single time; approximately 4.6% belongs to the top ten. The sample consisted of PBMCs. These TCRs come from a human donor in good health (CMV status not recorded). Some clones in this sample may be carry-over from other donors' samples.

At least ten counts were recorded for this clonotype. DNA for the CDR3: TGTGCCAGCAGCTCCCGGGCAGCCGGGGGGTCAACGGGTGATACGCAGTATTTT. The encoded protein is CASSSRAAGGSTGDTQYF. The chain joins TRBV7-8 to TRBJ2-3; 7 bases agree with TRBD2. Germline lookup yields CDR1 SGHVS and CDR2 FQNEAQ. Trimming at V came to 4 bases and at J to 6 bases, leaving 19 bases not matched to a gene. The CDR3 consists of 18 residues.

This clonotype was picked up many times. V and J are TRBV10-3 and TRBJ2-1, with D perhaps matching TRBD2 (6 bases). The CDR3 has 15 residues. V was shortened by 4 bases and J by 5 bases, with 15 bases between the two germline ends. Germline V gene sequence: CDR1 ENHRY, CDR2 SYGVKD. The CDR3 is CAISGWGEEDNEQFF. CDR3 coding DNA: TGTGCCATCAGTGGGTGGGGGGAGGAGGACAATGAGCAGTTCTTC.

This clonotype was seen repeatedly, ten times or more. The chain joins TRBV7-9 to TRBJ2-7; D remains ambiguous. The CDR3 loop spans 15 amino acids. V lost 1 base and J lost 0, with 10 bases in between. Per the germline V gene, CDR1 is SEHNR and CDR2 is FQNEAQ (reference sequence). CDR3 nucleotides: TGTGCCAGCAGCTTAGAGTCGACCCCCTCCTACGAGCAGTACTTC. It codes for CASSLESTPSYEQYF.

This clonotype has ten or more counts. The V gene is TRBV7-3, the J gene TRBJ1-2, with 7 bases matching TRBD1. V shed 4 bases and J 6 bases; nucleotides not matched to a gene: 5. This CDR3 is 13 amino acids long. CDR1 and CDR2 (germline): SGHTA, FQGTGA. The CDR3 DNA follows: TGTGCCAGCAGCTCCAGGACAGGACATGGCTACACCTTC. Translation gives CASSSRTGHGYTF.